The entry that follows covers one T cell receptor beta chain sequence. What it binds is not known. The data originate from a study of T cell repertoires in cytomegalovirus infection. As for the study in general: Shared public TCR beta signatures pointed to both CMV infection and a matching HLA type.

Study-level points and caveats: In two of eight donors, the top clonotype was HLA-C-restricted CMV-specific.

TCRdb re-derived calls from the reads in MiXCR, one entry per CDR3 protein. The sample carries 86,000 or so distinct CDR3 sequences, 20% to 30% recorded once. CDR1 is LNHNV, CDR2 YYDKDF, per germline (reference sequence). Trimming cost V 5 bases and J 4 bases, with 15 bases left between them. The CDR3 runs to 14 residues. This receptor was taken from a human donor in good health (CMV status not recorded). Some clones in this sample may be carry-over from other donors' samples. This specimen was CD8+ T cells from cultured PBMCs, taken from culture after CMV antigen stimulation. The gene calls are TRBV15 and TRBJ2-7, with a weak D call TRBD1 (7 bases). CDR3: CATSPGAGGYEQYF. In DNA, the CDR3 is TGTGCCACCAGCCCGGGGGCAGGGGGATACGAGCAGTACTTC. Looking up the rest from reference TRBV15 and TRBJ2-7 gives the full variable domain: DAMVIQNPRYQVTQFGKPVTLSCSQTLNHNVMYWYQQKSSQAPKLLFHYYDKDFNNEADTPDNFQSRRPNTSFCFLDIRSPGLGDTAMYLCATSPGAGGYEQYFGPGTRLTVT.